What follows are 27 T cell receptor beta chains derived from one specimen sequenced in a study of T cell responses to AZD1222 COVID-19 vaccine. Profiled with immunoSEQ multiplex PCR; TCRdb holds only in-frame clones, not every one. The top ten clones hold roughly 2% of a sample with 150,000 to 200,000 clones, approximately 91% of them seen once. The sequencing here drew on peripheral blood, taken 28 days after the second AZD1222 dose. These receptors were obtained from an adult who received the AZD1222 COVID-19 vaccine.

This clone was seen just once. This CDR3 is CASSYQGGYTF. The CDR3 nucleotides are TGTGCCAGCAGCTATCAGGGAGGCTACACCTTC. This sequence joins TRBV5-6 and TRBJ1-2; TRBD1 is a possible D gene (5 bases). Germline V gives CDR1 SGHDT, CDR2 YYEEEE. Trimming shortened V by 3 bases and J by 8 bases, and 8 bases separated the two germline ends. The CDR3 loop spans 11 amino acids. The full variable domain, rest sourced from reference TRBV5-6 and TRBJ1-2, is DAGVTQSPTHLIKTRGQQVTLRCSPKSGHDTVSWYQQALGQGPQFIFQYYEEEERQRGNFPDRFSGHQFPNYSSELNVNALLLGDSALYLCASSYQGGYTFGSGTRLTVV.

The V and J genes are TRBV11-2 and TRBJ2-3; no clear D gene. The germline CDR1 and CDR2 sequences are SGHAT and FQNNGV. The CDR3 totals 16 residues. V lost 1 base to trimming and J lost 3 bases, with 14 bases between them. DNA for the CDR3: TGTGCCAGCAGCTTAGGTCGCAGGTCAAGGACAGATACGCAGTATTTT. Its protein is CASSLGRRSRTDTQYF.

The V gene is TRBV27, the J gene TRBJ2-7, with TRBD1 matching over 7 bases. J gave up 6 bases and V 0 bases, and 5 bases lay outside the gene matches. There are 14 residues in the CDR3. Germline assignment: CDR1 MNHEY and CDR2 SMNVEV (reference sequence). The CDR3 sequence: CASSLSPTGTEQYF. CDR3 nucleotide sequence: TGTGCCAGCAGTTTATCTCCGACAGGGACCGAGCAGTACTTC.

This clone showed up just once. This chain connects TRBV5-1 to TRBJ2-7, with TRBD1 matching 10 bases. V was clipped by 3 bases and J by 5 bases; unmatched bases: 5. The CDR3 extends over 14 amino acids. From germline, CDR1 is SGHRS and CDR2 YFSETQ. The CDR3 DNA follows: TGCGCCAGCAGCTCGGGACAGGGGACTCACGAGCAGTACTTC. Translated: CASSSGQGTHEQYF.

This clone has a single count. The chain combines TRBV27 with TRBJ1-5; the D is unclear. V was clipped by 4 bases and J by 7 bases, with 11 bases between them. Germline-derived CDR1 and CDR2 are MNHEY and SMNVEV (reference sequence). This CDR3 region has 13 residues. Written as DNA, the CDR3 is TGTGCCAGCAGTTCCACTGGTGTGCAGCCCCAGCATTTT. Translating it yields CASSSTGVQPQHF.

V gene TRBV27 combines with J gene TRBJ1-4; 8 bases are a match to TRBD1. With V trimmed by 5 bases and J by 5 bases, 4 bases remained unmatched. Germline CDR1 reads MNHEY; CDR2 reads SMNVEV (reference sequence). CDR3 size: 14 residues. For the CDR3, the DNA is TGTGCCAGCAGTAGGACAGGGCACAATGAAAAACTGTTTTTT. Translating gives CASSRTGHNEKLFF. Full variable domain (rest looked up from reference TRBV27 and TRBJ1-4): EAQVTQNPRYLITVTGKKLTVTCSQNMNHEYMSWYRQDPGLGLRQIYYSMNVEVTDKGDVPEGYKVSRKEKRNFPLILESPSPNQTSLYFCASSRTGHNEKLFFGSGTQLSVL.

The rearrangement uses TRBV19 and TRBJ1-1, with TRBD1 as a possible D gene (5 bases). The CDR3 spans 13 residues. Trimming took 3 bases from V and 4 from J, leaving 9 bases between them. The germline V gene has CDR1 LNHDA and CDR2 SQIVND (reference sequence). CDR3 DNA: TGTGCCAGTAGTATTGGGACTAGCACTGAAGCTTTCTTT. It specifies CASSIGTSTEAFF.

V usage is TRBV7-2 and J usage is TRBJ2-1; 9 nucleotides align to TRBD2. The CDR3 has 16 residues. With V trimmed by 5 bases and J by 4 bases, 9 bases remained unmatched. From germline, CDR1 is SGHTA and CDR2 FQGNSA. The CDR3 sequence is CASSHLRTSEYNEQFF. The DNA of the CDR3 is TGTGCCAGCAGCCACCTGCGGACTAGCGAATACAATGAGCAGTTCTTC.

The genes are TRBV7-8 and TRBJ1-3; no reliable D call. CDR1 and CDR2 (germline): SGHVS, FQNEAQ. The CDR3 spans 16 residues. V lost 1 base and J lost 0, with 10 bases in between. The CDR3 DNA is TGTGCCAGCAGCTTAGTTGGTCTGATCTCTGGAAACACCATATATTTT. Protein: CASSLVGLISGNTIYF.

The V call is TRBV24-1, the J call TRBJ2-6; TRBD1 agrees at 10 bases. Per the germline V gene, CDR1 is KGHDR and CDR2 is SFDVKD. The junction had 3 bases not matched to a gene; V was cut back by 3 bases and J by 2 bases. The CDR3 totals 17 residues. CDR3 region: CATSDRDRGAGANVLTF. CDR3 bases: TGTGCCACCAGTGATAGGGACAGGGGAGCTGGGGCCAACGTCCTGACTTTC.

This clone was recorded a few times. This sequence joins TRBV4-3 and TRBJ1-5; D remains unclear. The CDR3 sequence is 16 residues long. Trimming left V 0 bases short and J 7 bases short, with 16 bases between. Germline V gives CDR1 LGHNA, CDR2 YSLEER. The CDR3 protein is CASSQDYSGFNQPQHF. CDR3 bases: TGCGCCAGCAGCCAAGATTATTCGGGGTTTAACCAGCCCCAGCATTTT.

V usage is TRBV6-6 and J usage is TRBJ1-3, with no clear D. With 3 bases removed from V and 0 bases from J, the gap between germline ends came to 9 bases. The CDR3 is 15 amino acids. The germline V gene has CDR1 MNHNY and CDR2 SVGAGI (reference sequence). DNA for the CDR3: TGTGCCAGCAGTTATTATCGGGGCTCTGGAAACACCATATATTTT. This codes for CASSYYRGSGNTIYF.

The chain carries TRBV3-1 (or the pseudogene TRBV3-2) and TRBJ1-1; a weak D match, TRBD1 (5 bases). There are 14 residues in the CDR3. V was clipped by 2 bases and J by 5 bases, with 12 bases between them. Germline loops: CDR1 LGHDT, CDR2 YNNKEL (reference sequence). The chain's CDR3 is CASSQSYWGTEAFF. The CDR3 DNA reads TGTGCCAGCAGCCAAAGTTATTGGGGGACTGAAGCTTTCTTT.

V usage is TRBV6-2 or TRBV6-3 and J usage is TRBJ1-2; 8 nucleotides align to TRBD1. V shed 0 bases and J 3 bases; nucleotides not matched to a gene: 6. Germline V gene sequence: CDR1 MNHEY, CDR2 SVGEGT. The CDR3 covers 16 residues. CDR3 sequence: CASSYSRTGRYYGYTF. CDR3 coding DNA: TGTGCCAGCAGTTACTCGAGGACAGGGAGGTACTATGGCTACACCTTC.

This chain links TRBV30 with TRBJ2-1, with D tentatively TRBD2 (6 bases). The CDR3 spans 15 residues. In germline, CDR1 is GTSNPN, CDR2 SVGIG (reference sequence). Trimming took 3 bases from V and 4 from J, leaving 16 bases between them. The CDR3 DNA sequence: TGTGCCTGGAGATTGATTGGAGGGGTGTACAATGAGCAGTTCTTC. Protein: CAWRLIGGVYNEQFF.

This rearrangement joins TRBV19 to TRBJ2-1, with 12 bases lining up with TRBD2. Germline-derived CDR1 and CDR2 are LNHDA and SQIVND (reference sequence). This CDR3 is 16 amino acids long. After removal of 1 base from V and 7 bases from J, the junction contained 5 bases not matched to a gene. The CDR3 protein is CASSIALAGGLNEQFF. The CDR3 nucleotides are TGTGCCAGTAGTATAGCCCTAGCGGGAGGGTTGAATGAGCAGTTCTTC.

V is TRBV18 and J is TRBJ2-5; D is undetermined. CDR1 is KGHSH, CDR2 LQKENI, per germline. Trimming removed 2 bases at V and 5 bases at J, with 12 bases between. The CDR3 contains 14 residues. The CDR3, as DNA: TGTGCCAGCTCACCAGCCGGGTTGGGGGAGACCCAGTACTTC. It is translated as CASSPAGLGETQYF.

The rearrangement links TRBV30 to TRBJ2-1, with 9 bases fitting TRBD2. From germline, CDR1 is GTSNPN and CDR2 SVGIG (reference sequence). The CDR3 runs to 16 residues. The V gene end was trimmed by 0 bases and the J gene end by 0 bases; junction bases not matched to a gene: 3. The chain's CDR3 is CAWSVGRGGSYNEQFF. For the CDR3, the DNA is TGTGCCTGGAGTGTAGGGCGGGGGGGCTCCTACAATGAGCAGTTCTTC. The full variable domain, in which reference TRBV30 and TRBJ2-1 provide the parts outside the CDR3, is SQTIHQWPATLVQPVGSPLSLECTVEGTSNPNLYWYRQAAGRGLQLLFYSVGIGQISSEVPQNLSASRPQDRQFILSSKKLLLSDSGFYLCAWSVGRGGSYNEQFFGPGTRLTVL.

The chain's CDR3 is CASRQTGVRSGYTF. In nucleotides, the CDR3 is TGTGCCAGCAGGCAGACAGGGGTTCGAAGTGGCTACACCTTC. The chain uses TRBV27 and TRBJ1-2; 8 nucleotides line up with TRBD1. V gave up 6 bases and J gave up 7 bases; unmatched junction bases: 10. Germline-derived CDR1 and CDR2 are MNHEY and SMNVEV (reference sequence). This CDR3 is 14 amino acids long.

This chain uses TRBV28 with TRBJ2-7; 12 bases are a match to TRBD2. Per the germline V gene, CDR1 is MDHEN and CDR2 is SYDVKM. This CDR3 is 14 amino acids long. J gave up 4 bases and V 7 bases, and 5 bases lay outside the gene matches. The CDR3 coding sequence is TGTGCCAGCACTCCCGGGACTAGCGGGTACGAGCAGTACTTC. Translating it yields CASTPGTSGYEQYF.

The table lists this clone with a few counts. The chain joins TRBV7-2 to TRBJ2-1, with 9 bases identical to TRBD2. The CDR3 contains 13 residues. CDR1 SGHTA and CDR2 FQGNSA come from the germline V gene. V gave up 5 bases and J gave up 9 bases; unmatched junction bases: 5. The CDR3 region has the DNA TGTGCCAGCAGCCTCATACTAGCGGGTGAGCAGTTCTTC. This gives the protein CASSLILAGEQFF.

The chain couples TRBV19 to TRBJ2-5; D might be TRBD2 (5 bases). From germline, CDR1 is LNHDA and CDR2 SQIVND (reference sequence). The length of the CDR3 is 15 residues. The germline V and J ends were trimmed by 1 base and 5 bases, with 14 bases remaining between them. The CDR3 sequence: CASSIGGLDMETQYF. CDR3 DNA: TGTGCCAGTAGTATAGGCGGGCTAGATATGGAGACCCAGTACTTC.

The chain uses TRBV7-3 and TRBJ1-1, with 8 bases lining up with TRBD1. The ends lost 4 bases at V and 10 bases at J; junction bases unmatched: 5. The CDR3 spans 12 residues. Germline loops: CDR1 SGHTA, CDR2 FQGTGA. The CDR3 here is CASSSGQGLAFF. The CDR3 DNA follows: TGTGCCAGCAGCTCCGGACAGGGATTAGCTTTCTTT.

The V call is TRBV6-6, the J call TRBJ1-5, with D tentatively TRBD1 (5 bases). Germline CDR1 reads MNHNY; CDR2 reads SVGAGI (reference sequence). The germline V and J ends were trimmed by 2 bases and 3 bases, with 11 bases remaining between them. The CDR3 consists of 15 residues. The CDR3 is CASSYVKGANQPQHF. CDR3 in DNA: TGTGCCAGCAGTTACGTGAAAGGGGCCAATCAGCCCCAGCATTTT.

V and J are TRBV9 and TRBJ2-1; 11 nucleotides match TRBD2. V dropped 3 bases and J dropped 0; count of bases not matched to a gene: 8. The length of the CDR3 is 18 residues. The germline gives CDR1 SGDLS, CDR2 YYNGEE. The CDR3 DNA sequence: TGTGCCAGCAGCGCTAGCGGGGGGAGAGTCAGCTCCTACAATGAGCAGTTCTTC. Its protein product is CASSASGGRVSSYNEQFF.

The CDR3 region is CASSSDRVSGELFF. As DNA, the CDR3 is TGTGCCAGCAGTTCCGACAGGGTTTCCGGGGAGCTGTTTTTT. This chain joins TRBV6-5 and TRBJ2-2; 7 positions match TRBD1. J lost 6 bases, V lost 4 bases, and 5 bases had no gene match. CDR3 length: 14 amino acids. Germline V CDR1 and CDR2: MNHEY, SVGAGI.

This clone is a singleton in its sample. This chain connects TRBV4-3 to TRBJ2-3; 12 positions agree with TRBD2. V was pared by 1 base and J by 6 bases, with 8 bases of the junction left unmatched. Germline CDR1 and CDR2: LGHNA and YSLEER. The CDR3 runs 17 residues. CDR3 sequence: CASSQAPSSGGADTQYF. In DNA form, the CDR3 reads TGCGCCAGCAGCCAAGCCCCCTCTAGCGGGGGGGCCGATACGCAGTATTTT.